The entry below gives a single T cell receptor (beta chain) sequence along with its context. What it binds is unknown. This sample is drawn from a study of identifying expanded T cells in peripheral blood. Study conclusions and caveats: Over about two and four weeks, about 15 and 18 clones changed, versus approximately 1.2 between replicates. Roughly two-week clone count variance significantly increased as total template count grew.

No infections or other immune events were documented during collection. Trimming cost V 3 bases and J 3 bases, with 8 bases left between them. The CDR3 has 13 amino acids. Germline CDR1 and CDR2: LGHNA and YSLEER. TCRdb's copy holds only in-frame clones and misses some; the assay was immunoSEQ multiplex PCR. The sample lists about 85,000 clones; more than 70% were seen once. V is TRBV4-3 and J is TRBJ2-5; D unresolved. What was sequenced was blood. The TCR sequence derives from a person aged 18 to 75 in good health. As DNA, the CDR3 is TGCGCCAGCAGCCAGCACATAAAAGAGACCCAGTACTTC. This sequence encodes CASSQHIKETQYF.